This TCR beta chain is drawn from a study of blood T cell repertoires in COVID-19. Overall study context: T cells, B-cell-depleted T cells, or PBMCs provided the cDNA or gDNA that served as material.

Original handling: Amplification from reference gene primers served as the basis for estimated nucleated cell counts. Clones were read by immunoSEQ multiplex PCR, and TCRdb kept only the in-frame ones, dropping some. V and J calls plus clone size are reproduced from that table; the DNA served to infer D and trimming. The data hold 300,000 to 350,000 clones, with roughly 89% observed a single time. The participants were between 18 and 89 years old and came from some 23 US areas. Assignments of participants to cohorts depended upon their own reported clinical history. This TCR was recovered from a woman between 18 and 30 years old with acute COVID-19. Source material: PBMCs or T cells enriched from blood (not recorded which).

CDR3 sequence (DNA): TGTGCCAGCACTCTAGCTAACTATGGCTACACCTTC. This translates into CASTLANYGYTF. The chain employs TRBV2 and TRBJ1-2; D is ambiguous. From germline, CDR1 is SNHLY and CDR2 FYNNEI. This CDR3 spans 12 amino acids. V was trimmed by 7 bases and J by 0 bases, leaving 6 bases between them.